This T cell receptor beta chain was sequenced during a study of blood T cell repertoires in COVID-19 (dated by TCRdb to the early 2020s). Regarding the complete study: The collaborator samples originated in the United States, Italy and Spain and spanned the acute and convalescent phases of COVID-19. The prospective study material was composed of cDNA or gDNA derived from T cells, B-cell-depleted T cells, or PBMCs. The sample metadata nearly always contained a de-identified subject ID, COVID-19 status, age in years and sex. Samples came from the ongoing ImmuneRACE study (first 160 participants) plus 1,254 subjects from 6 global collaborators. The dataset comprised deeply sampled blood TCRbeta repertoires from subjects exposed to, actively infected with, or recovered from COVID-19. Where available, HLA class I and class II types were obtained from metadata supplied by the sample provider rather than from assay-based typing. The repertoires were released in a freely available public database intended as a resource for research on the immune response to SARS-CoV-2. Broad study findings and their caveats: The quantity of clinical and demographic metadata differed by source and by participant and was supplied without curation.

As for this clone: The clone's antigen remains unknown. Per-base qualities were not stored, and no clone one base away is much larger.

One collaborating source in Seattle enrolled patients during active infection and followed them longitudinally through the course of disease. Collaborating institutions collected whole blood in K2EDTA tubes following their own protocols. Collaborator samples were shipped for TCRbeta analysis as frozen whole blood, isolated PBMCs, or DNA extracted from either sample type. Inclusive of the bounding cysteine and phenylalanine, the CDR3 is 14 residues long. The only DNA kept is the CDR3, 42 bases in frame from the first base. Reading the germline V gene (reference sequence) gives CDR1 SGHNT and CDR2 YYREEE. V has 4 bases trimmed and J has 0 bases trimmed; junction bases matching no gene number 2. TCRbeta CDR3 regions were amplified from genomic DNA by means of the immunoSEQ Assay, a bias-controlled multiplex PCR. The original pipeline was this. The number of nucleated cells in each sample was estimated by amplification of reference gene primers within the assay. To quantify the absolute abundance of each unique TCRbeta CDR3 rearrangement, sequence reads were collapsed and filtered. For each sample, productive Simpson clonality was calculated by taking the square root of Simpson's diversity index across productive rearrangements. This immuneACCESS table, as held by TCRdb, lists in-frame sequences with V and J called but not all clones. Of the missing ones, under half trace to an unresolved V gene in checked studies; the others have no known cause. V, J and clone size reflect that table, while D and trimming were determined from the DNA. The sample table contains about 180,000 clones; only one count was recorded for around 83% of them. The ten largest clonotypes hold less than 10% of the sample.

This TCR was recovered from a woman between 65 and 79 years old with COVID-19, enrolled during active disease. The V and J segments used are TRBV5-4 and TRBJ2-3, and TRBD1 matches 7 of the central bases. Sequences were obtained from peripheral blood. For the CDR3, the sequence is CASSGGQSTDTQYF. The nucleotides read TGTGCCAGCAGCGGGGGACAGAGCACAGATACGCAGTATTTT.